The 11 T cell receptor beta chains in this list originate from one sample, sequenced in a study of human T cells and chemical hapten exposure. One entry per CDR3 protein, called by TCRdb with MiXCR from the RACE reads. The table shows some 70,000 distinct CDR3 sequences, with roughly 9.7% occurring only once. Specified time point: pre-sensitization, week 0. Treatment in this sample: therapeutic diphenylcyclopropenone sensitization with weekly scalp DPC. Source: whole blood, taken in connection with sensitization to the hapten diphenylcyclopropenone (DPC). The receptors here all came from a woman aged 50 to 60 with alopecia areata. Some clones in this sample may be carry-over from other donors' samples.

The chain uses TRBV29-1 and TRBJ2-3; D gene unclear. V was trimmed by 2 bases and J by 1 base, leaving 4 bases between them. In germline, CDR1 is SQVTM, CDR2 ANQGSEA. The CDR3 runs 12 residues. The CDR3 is CSVERGTDTQYF. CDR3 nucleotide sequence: TGCAGCGTTGAACGGGGCACAGATACGCAGTATTTT.

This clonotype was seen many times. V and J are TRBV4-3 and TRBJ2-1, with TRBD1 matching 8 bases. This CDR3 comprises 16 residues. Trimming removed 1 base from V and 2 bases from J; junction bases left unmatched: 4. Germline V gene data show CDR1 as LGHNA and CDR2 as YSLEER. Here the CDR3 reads CASSQVNRGTYNEQFF. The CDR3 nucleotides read TGCGCCAGCAGCCAAGTGAACAGGGGGACCTACAATGAGCAGTTCTTC.

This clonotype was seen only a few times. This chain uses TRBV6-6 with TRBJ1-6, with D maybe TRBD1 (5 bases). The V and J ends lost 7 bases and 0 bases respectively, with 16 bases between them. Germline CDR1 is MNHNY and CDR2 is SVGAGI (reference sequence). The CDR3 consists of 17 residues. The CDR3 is CASTSREGSSYNSPLHF. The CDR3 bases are TGTGCCAGCACCTCTAGGGAGGGGAGCTCCTATAATTCACCCCTCCACTTT.

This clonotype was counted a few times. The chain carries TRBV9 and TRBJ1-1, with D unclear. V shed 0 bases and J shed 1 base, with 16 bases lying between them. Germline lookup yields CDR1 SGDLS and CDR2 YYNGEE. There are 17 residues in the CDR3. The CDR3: CASSVVYGRGANTEAFF. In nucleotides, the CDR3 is TGTGCCAGCAGCGTAGTGTACGGTCGAGGCGCGAACACTGAAGCTTTCTTT.

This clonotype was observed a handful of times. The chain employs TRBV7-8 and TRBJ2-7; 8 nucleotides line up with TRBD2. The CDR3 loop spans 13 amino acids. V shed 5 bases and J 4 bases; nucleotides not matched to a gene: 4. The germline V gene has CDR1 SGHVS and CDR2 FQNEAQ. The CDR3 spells CASSLSGVYEQYF. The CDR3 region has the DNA TGTGCCAGCAGCCTTAGCGGGGTTTACGAGCAGTACTTC. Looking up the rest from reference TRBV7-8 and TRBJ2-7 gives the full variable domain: GAGVSQSPRYKVAKRGQDVALRCDPISGHVSLFWYQQALGQGPEFLTYFQNEAQLDKSGLPSDRFFAERPEGSVSTLKIQRTQQEDSAVYLCASSLSGVYEQYFGPGTRLTVT.

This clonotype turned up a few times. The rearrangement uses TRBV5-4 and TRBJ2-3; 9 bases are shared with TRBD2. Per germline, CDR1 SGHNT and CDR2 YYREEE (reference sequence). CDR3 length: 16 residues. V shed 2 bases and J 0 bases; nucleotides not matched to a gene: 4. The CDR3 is CASSFGLAGSTDTQYF. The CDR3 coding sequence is TGTGCCAGCAGCTTTGGGCTAGCGGGGAGCACAGATACGCAGTATTTT.

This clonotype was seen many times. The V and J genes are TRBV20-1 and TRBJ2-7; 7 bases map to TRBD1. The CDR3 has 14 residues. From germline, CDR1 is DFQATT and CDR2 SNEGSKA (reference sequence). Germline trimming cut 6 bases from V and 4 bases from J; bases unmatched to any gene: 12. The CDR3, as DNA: TGCAGTGCGACCCATCCATTGGGACAGTACGAGCAGTACTTC. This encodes CSATHPLGQYEQYF.

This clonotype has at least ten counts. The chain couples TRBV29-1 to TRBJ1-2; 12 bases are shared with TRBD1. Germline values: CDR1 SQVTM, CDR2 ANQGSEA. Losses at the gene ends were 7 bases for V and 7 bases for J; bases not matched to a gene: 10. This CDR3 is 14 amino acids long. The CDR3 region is CSGSWGQGASGYTF. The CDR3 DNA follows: TGCAGCGGATCGTGGGGACAGGGGGCCTCTGGCTACACCTTC.

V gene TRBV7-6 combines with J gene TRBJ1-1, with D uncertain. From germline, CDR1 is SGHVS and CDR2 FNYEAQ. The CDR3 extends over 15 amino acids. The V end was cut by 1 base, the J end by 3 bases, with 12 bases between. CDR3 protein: CASSLGRVRDTEAFF. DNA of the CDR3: TGTGCCAGCAGCTTAGGTAGGGTGAGGGACACTGAAGCTTTCTTT.

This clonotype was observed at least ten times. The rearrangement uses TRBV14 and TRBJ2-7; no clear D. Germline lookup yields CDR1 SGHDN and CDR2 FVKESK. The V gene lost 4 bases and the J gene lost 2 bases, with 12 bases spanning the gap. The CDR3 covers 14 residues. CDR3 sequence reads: CASSRRQVPYEQYF. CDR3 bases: TGTGCCAGCAGCCGCCGCCAAGTCCCCTACGAGCAGTACTTC.

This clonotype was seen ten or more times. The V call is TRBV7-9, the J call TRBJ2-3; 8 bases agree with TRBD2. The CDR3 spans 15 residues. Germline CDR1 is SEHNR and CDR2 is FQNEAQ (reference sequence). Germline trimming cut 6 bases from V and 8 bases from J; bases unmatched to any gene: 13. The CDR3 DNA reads TGTGCCAGCAGTTCAATTGCGGGAGGCTCCCTTACGCAGTATTTT. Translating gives CASSSIAGGSLTQYF.